A single sample gave rise to the 24 T cell receptor beta chains below, sequenced in a study of cytotoxic CD8 clonotypes in ibrutinib-treated CLL. The table came from immunoSEQ multiplex PCR; TCRdb's copy has only in-frame clones and leaves some out. The table includes over 130,000 clones, around 84% detected once. The sequencing used PBMCs, collected after 36 months of ibrutinib treatment. These TCRs come from a human donor with chronic lymphocytic leukemia.

The V and J genes are TRBV7-7 and TRBJ2-5; 9 nucleotides agree with TRBD1. Germline lookup yields CDR1 SSHAT and CDR2 FNYEAQ (reference sequence). After removal of 5 bases from V and 5 bases from J, the junction contained 9 bases not matched to a gene. CDR3 size: 15 residues. The CDR3 DNA reads TGTGCCAGCAGCCAACTTGGGACAGGGCAGGAGACCCAGTACTTC. Translated: CASSQLGTGQETQYF.

In its sample, this clone was seen a few times. The chain employs TRBV5-1 and TRBJ2-2; D remains ambiguous. This CDR3 is built from 13 residues. Trimming stripped 4 bases from V and 6 bases from J, with 10 bases between. Looked up from germline, CDR1 is SGHRS and CDR2 is YFSETQ. DNA of the CDR3: TGCGCCAGCAGCATAGAAGGGTCCGGGGAGCTGTTTTTT. Its protein is CASSIEGSGELFF.

The chain joins TRBV29-1 to TRBJ2-1; D is undetermined. V lost 5 bases and J 10 bases, leaving 12 bases between the germline ends. This CDR3 contains 11 residues. Germline V gene lookup returns CDR1 SQVTM and CDR2 ANQGSEA. This chain's CDR3 is CSVLSGNEQFF. In DNA form, the CDR3 reads TGCAGCGTTCTGTCAGGTAACGAGCAGTTCTTC.

V gene TRBV19 combines with J gene TRBJ2-7; D could derive from TRBD1 or TRBD2 (5 bases each). The CDR3 consists of 13 residues. Germline CDR1 and CDR2: LNHDA and SQIVND (reference sequence). Between the trimmed V and J ends, which lost 6 bases and 3 bases, there was a span of 12 bases. Here the CDR3 DNA reads TGTGCCAGTAGGCCGGGACCCAACTACGAGCAGTACTTC. Protein product: CASRPGPNYEQYF.

The chain couples TRBV18 to TRBJ2-3, with a weak D call TRBD1 (5 bases). The germline V gene encodes CDR1 KGHSH and CDR2 LQKENI. Trimming removed 4 bases at V and 1 base at J, with 9 bases between. The CDR3 runs to 14 residues. CDR3 region: CASSHQGGTDTQYF. The CDR3 DNA is TGTGCCAGCTCACACCAGGGCGGCACAGATACGCAGTATTTT.

The chain couples TRBV30 to TRBJ2-7, with a tentative D call TRBD1 (5 bases). This CDR3 is built from 14 residues. V was shortened by 3 bases and J by 3 bases, with 15 bases between the two germline ends. The germline CDR1 and CDR2 sequences are GTSNPN and SVGIG (reference sequence). The CDR3 bases are TGTGCCTGGAGACAGGCACAACTAAACTACGAGCAGTACTTC. This codes for CAWRQAQLNYEQYF.

The chain employs TRBV7-2 and TRBJ2-1, with D possibly TRBD2 on 6 matching bases. The V end lost 1 base, the J end lost 15 bases, and 13 bases lay between the germline ends. The CDR3 covers 12 residues. Per germline, CDR1 SGHTA and CDR2 FQGNSA. The CDR3 protein is CASSLGGLTSFF. DNA for the CDR3: TGTGCCAGCAGCTTAGGGGGACTCACATCGTTCTTC. Full variable domain (outside the CDR3, taken from reference TRBV7-2 and TRBJ2-1): GAGVSQSPSNKVTEKGKDVELRCDPISGHTALYWYRQSLGQGLEFLIYFQGNSAPDKSGLPSDRFSAERTGGSVSTLTIQRTQQEDSAVYLCASSLGGLTSFFGPGTRLTVL.

V usage is TRBV6-1 and J usage is TRBJ2-1, with TRBD2 matching 13 bases. Germline trimming cut 3 bases from V and 6 bases from J; bases unmatched to any gene: 2. CDR3 length equals 15 residues. CDR1 MNHNS and CDR2 SASEGT come from the germline V gene. CDR3 DNA: TGTGCCAGCAGTGACGGACTAGCGGGGGCCAATGAGCAGTTCTTC. Its translation is CASSDGLAGANEQFF.

The CDR3 DNA follows: TGTGCCAGTGTCCGGGACAAGGCTGAAAAACTGTTTTTT. Translating gives CASVRDKAEKLFF. The chain employs TRBV2 and TRBJ1-4; a weak D match, TRBD1 (6 bases). V lost 9 bases, J lost 7 bases, and 15 bases lay in between. The germline gives CDR1 SNHLY, CDR2 FYNNEI. The CDR3 runs 13 residues.

This chain uses TRBV6-4 with TRBJ2-2; the match to TRBD2 covers 9 bases. The V and J ends lost 5 bases and 3 bases, in that order; junction bases with no gene match: 7. The V gene's germline CDR1 is MRHNA and CDR2 SNTAGT. The CDR3 extends over 16 amino acids. CDR3 amino acids: CASSPLAGDHTGELFF. CDR3 DNA: TGTGCCAGCAGTCCCTTAGCGGGAGATCACACCGGGGAGCTGTTTTTT.

In its sample, this clone was seen a few times. The CDR3 nucleotides are TGTGCCAGTAGTGTGGAGTACAGGGGGCTGGATCAGCCCCAGCATTTT. Protein: CASSVEYRGLDQPQHF. The chain combines TRBV19 with TRBJ1-5, with 9 positions matching TRBD1. The junction had 10 bases not matched to a gene; V was cut back by 5 bases and J by 5 bases. Germline loops: CDR1 LNHDA, CDR2 SQIVND (reference sequence). The CDR3 contains 16 residues.

The CDR3, as DNA: TGTGCCAGCAAAAGACAGGTCCAAGAGACCCAGTACTTC. Amino acid sequence: CASKRQVQETQYF. The chain links TRBV6-1 to TRBJ2-5, with D perhaps TRBD1 (6 bases). Trimming took off 7 bases at V and 1 base at J, with 10 bases between the two ends. The germline V gene has CDR1 MNHNS and CDR2 SASEGT. The length of the CDR3 is 13 residues.

The V and J genes are TRBV19 and TRBJ2-1; 12 bases map to TRBD2. Germline trimming cut 4 bases from V and 4 bases from J; bases unmatched to any gene: 2. The CDR3 sequence is 15 residues long. Germline V CDR1 and CDR2: LNHDA, SQIVND (reference sequence). The CDR3: CASSRTSGNYNEQFF. The CDR3 nucleotides read TGTGCCAGTAGTAGGACTAGCGGGAATTACAATGAGCAGTTCTTC.

Only one count was recorded for this clone. This chain connects TRBV5-1 to TRBJ1-1; D gene uncertain. Per the germline V gene, CDR1 is SGHRS and CDR2 is YFSETQ. This CDR3 is built from 13 residues. Trimming shortened V by 0 bases and J by 1 base, and 4 bases separated the two germline ends. The DNA of the CDR3 is TGCGCCAGCAGCTTGGCCACGAACACTGAAGCTTTCTTT. This sequence encodes CASSLATNTEAFF.

The J gene is TRBJ2-3, the V gene TRBV18, with D possibly TRBD2 on 6 matching bases. The germline gives CDR1 KGHSH, CDR2 LQKENI. V was shortened by 0 bases and J by 1 base, with 11 bases between the two germline ends. The CDR3 contains 16 residues. In DNA form, the CDR3 reads TGTGCCAGCTCACCACCGGAGGGTTCCCGCACAGATACGCAGTATTTT. Translation: CASSPPEGSRTDTQYF.

CDR3 nucleotides: TGCGCCAGCAGCCAAGGGCAGGATTACACTGAAGCTTTCTTT. Protein product: CASSQGQDYTEAFF. The J gene is TRBJ1-1, the V gene TRBV4-1, with D uncertain. V lost 1 base to trimming and J lost 3 bases, with 9 bases between them. This CDR3 comprises 14 residues. Looked up from germline, CDR1 is MGHRA and CDR2 is YSYEKL.

The chain recombines TRBV7-8 with TRBJ2-5; tentatively, D is TRBD1 or TRBD2 (5 bases each). The CDR3 is made up of 16 amino acids. V was shortened by 5 bases and J by 5 bases, with 21 bases between the two germline ends. In germline, CDR1 is SGHVS, CDR2 FQNEAQ. Written as DNA, the CDR3 is TGTGCCAGCAGCCGAGTCCCCGGACGGTGGGACGAGACCCAGTACTTC. This translates into CASSRVPGRWDETQYF.

The chain couples TRBV28 to TRBJ1-1; weak D call: TRBD1 (5 bases). Trimming pared 1 base from V and 7 bases from J, leaving 10 bases between. Germline lookup yields CDR1 MDHEN and CDR2 SYDVKM. The CDR3 totals 13 residues. The CDR3 DNA reads TGTGCCAGCAGTTTATTCCGGGGGAATGAAGCTTTCTTT. Translated, it gives CASSLFRGNEAFF.

This rearrangement joins TRBV6-5 to TRBJ2-5; 7 positions match TRBD1. The germline V gene has CDR1 MNHEY and CDR2 SVGAGI. The CDR3 contains 13 residues. With V trimmed by 2 bases and J by 5 bases, 2 bases remained unmatched. This CDR3 is CASSYRGRETQYF. CDR3 sequence (DNA): TGTGCCAGCAGTTACAGGGGGCGGGAGACCCAGTACTTC.

V gene TRBV2 combines with J gene TRBJ2-2, with 10 bases matching TRBD2. The CDR3 has 18 amino acids. J was trimmed by 0 bases and V by 6 bases; bases with no gene match: 10. The germline CDR1 and CDR2 sequences are SNHLY and FYNNEI. DNA for the CDR3: TGTGCCAGCAGGTTGTGGCTAGCGGGAGCCGCGAACACCGGGGAGCTGTTTTTT. It specifies CASRLWLAGAANTGELFF.

This clone was picked up a small number of times. One end of the junction is discordant with germline, which a read error may explain. V gene TRBV14 combines with J gene TRBJ2-7, with TRBD2 as a possible D gene (6 bases). CDR1 and CDR2 from the germline V gene are SGHDN and FVKESK. The CDR3 extends over 13 amino acids. The CDR3 is CASSQDRGTRSNF. The CDR3 coding sequence is TGTGCCAGCAGCCAAGATCGGGGGACCAGGTCTAACTTC.

The V call is TRBV7-3, the J call TRBJ2-3, with D tentatively TRBD1 or TRBD2 (5 bases each). Trimming removed 5 bases from V and 1 base from J, with 13 bases in between. There are 15 residues in the CDR3. Germline lookup yields CDR1 SGHTA and CDR2 FQGTGA. This CDR3 reads CASSPLRGGTDTQYF. The CDR3 DNA reads TGTGCCAGCAGCCCGCTTAGGGGAGGCACAGATACGCAGTATTTT.

The rearrangement joins TRBV5-1 to TRBJ1-2, with 7 bases lining up with TRBD1. The CDR3 sequence is 16 residues long. Germline V gene data show CDR1 as SGHRS and CDR2 as YFSETQ. The V segment lost 7 bases and the J segment 1 base; nucleotides outside the gene matches: 13. This chain's CDR3 is CASSPGHTGVNYGYTF. CDR3 sequence (DNA): TGCGCCAGCTCCCCCGGGCACACAGGGGTTAACTATGGCTACACCTTC.

The rearrangement links TRBV4-2 to TRBJ2-7, with D possibly matching TRBD1 (5 bases). The CDR3 runs to 13 residues. The V gene's germline CDR1 is LGHNA and CDR2 YNFKEQ. Trimming removed 4 bases at V and 1 base at J, with 8 bases between. The CDR3: CASSPTASYEQYF. The CDR3 bases are TGTGCCAGCAGCCCGACAGCTTCCTACGAGCAGTACTTC.